This is a list of T cell receptor beta chains from one sample in a study of blood T cell repertoires in COVID-19. Sequencing was performed with immunoSEQ multiplex PCR; in TCRdb, only in-frame clones are kept and a portion is missing. Of about 80,000 clones in the sample, approximately 76% were seen once. The sample taken for sequencing was peripheral blood. These receptors were collected from a man between 70 and 80 years old with active or convalescent COVID-19. Both conserved end residues are part of each CDR3. The D gene is left open where the match is weak. Only some rows state a clone size, as once, few, many or a class for expanded clones.

size: few; J: TRBJ2-1; D: TRBD2; V: TRBV2; CDR3: CARSTGTSGYNEQFF; DNA: TGTGCCAGAAGTACCGGGACTAGCGGATACAATGAGCAGTTCTTC
size: .; J: TRBJ1-6; D: TRBD1; V: TRBV19; CDR3: CASSIEGQGGNSPLHF; DNA: TGTGCCAGTAGTATAGAAGGACAGGGAGGAAACTCACCCCTCCACTTT
size: .; J: TRBJ2-4; D: .; V: TRBV19; CDR3: CAIGPGNQNIQYF; DNA: TGTGCCATTGGCCCCGGGAACCAAAACATTCAGTACTTC
size: .; J: TRBJ1-3; D: .; V: TRBV19; CDR3: CASSGRGNTIYF; DNA: TGTGCCAGTAGTGGGAGAGGAAACACCATATATTTT
size: .; J: TRBJ1-6; D: TRBD1; V: TRBV11-2; CDR3: CASSPGGRNSPLHF; DNA: TGTGCCAGCAGTCCAGGGGGGAGAAATTCACCCCTCCACTTT
size: .; J: TRBJ1-2; D: .; V: TRBV10-3; CDR3: CAISELPQTEGYTF; DNA: TGTGCCATCAGTGAGCTCCCACAAACGGAGGGCTACACCTTC
size: medium-sized; J: TRBJ2-7; D: TRBD2; V: TRBV7-9; CDR3: CASSLSSGGAFDEQYF; DNA: TGTGCCAGCAGCTTATCTAGCGGGGGGGCTTTCGACGAGCAGTACTTC
size: .; J: TRBJ1-6; D: .; V: TRBV5-6; CDR3: CASSDRAYNSPLHF; DNA: TGTGCCAGCAGCGACAGAGCTTATAATTCACCCCTCCACTTT
size: .; J: TRBJ2-7; D: .; V: TRBV6-5; CDR3: CASRFTGEAEQYF; DNA: TGTGCCAGCAGATTTACAGGGGAGGCCGAGCAGTACTTC
size: .; J: TRBJ2-4; D: .; V: TRBV5-5; CDR3: CASSFQRLSVGIQYF; DNA: TGTGCCAGCAGCTTCCAGAGGTTATCGGTGGGCATTCAGTACTTC
size: .; J: TRBJ1-3; D: .; V: TRBV7-2; CDR3: CASSLTQGLGGNTIYF; DNA: TGTGCCAGCAGCTTAACCCAGGGTCTAGGTGGAAACACCATATATTTT
size: .; J: TRBJ2-1; D: TRBD1; V: TRBV5-1; CDR3: CASSLGQGSYNEQFF; DNA: TGCGCCAGCAGCTTGGGACAGGGCTCCTACAATGAGCAGTTCTTC
size: .; J: TRBJ1-4; D: .; V: TRBV6-4; CDR3: CASSGWTATNEKLFF; DNA: TGTGCCAGCAGTGGCTGGACAGCAACTAATGAAAAACTGTTTTTT
size: .; J: TRBJ2-1; D: TRBD2; V: TRBV10-3; CDR3: CAISGTSDNEQFF; DNA: TGTGCCATCAGCGGGACTAGCGACAATGAGCAGTTCTTC
size: .; J: TRBJ2-7; D: TRBD1; V: TRBV5-1; CDR3: CASSLTGTEYYEQYF; DNA: TGCGCCAGCAGCCTTACCGGGACAGAGTACTACGAGCAGTACTTC
size: .; J: TRBJ1-2; D: .; V: TRBV3-1/TRBV3-2; CDR3: CASSQYGGRGGYTF; DNA: TGTGCCAGCAGCCAATACGGGGGTCGTGGTGGCTACACCTTC
size: .; J: TRBJ1-2; D: .; V: TRBV12-3/TRBV12-4; CDR3: CASSLGGLGGYTF; DNA: TGTGCCAGCAGTTTGGGAGGGTTGGGTGGCTACACCTTC
size: few; J: TRBJ1-5; D: .; V: TRBV6-5; CDR3: CASKTGPLAHQPQHF; DNA: TGTGCCAGCAAAACAGGGCCTCTCGCGCATCAGCCCCAGCATTTT
size: .; J: TRBJ1-2; D: .; V: TRBV4-2; CDR3: CASSQGNKVGALGYTF; DNA: TGTGCCAGCAGCCAAGGCAACAAAGTAGGGGCCTTAGGCTACACCTTC
size: few; J: TRBJ1-2; D: TRBD1; V: TRBV19; CDR3: CASSRQGAGGYTF; DNA: TGTGCCAGTAGTCGACAGGGGGCCGGTGGCTACACCTTC
size: .; J: TRBJ2-3; D: .; V: TRBV12-5; CDR3: CASGAWDSSTDTQYF; DNA: TGTGCTAGTGGTGCATGGGACTCTAGCACAGATACGCAGTATTTT
size: .; J: TRBJ2-7; D: .; V: TRBV10-3; CDR3: CAISESQGAGIHEQYF; DNA: TGTGCCATCAGTGAGTCTCAGGGCGCTGGGATCCACGAGCAGTACTTC
size: once; J: TRBJ1-1; D: .; V: TRBV5-1; CDR3: CASSSRAAGNTGNTEAFF; DNA: TGCGCCAGCAGCTCGCGGGCGGCGGGAAATACAGGGAACACTGAAGCTTTCTTT
size: .; J: TRBJ2-7; D: TRBD1; V: TRBV6-5; CDR3: CASRSGGYEQYF; DNA: TGTGCCAGCAGGTCAGGGGGCTACGAGCAGTACTTC
size: .; J: TRBJ2-3; D: TRBD2; V: TRBV15; CDR3: CATSREAGGVDTQYF; DNA: TGTGCCACCAGCAGAGAGGCGGGGGGGGTGGATACGCAGTATTTT
size: few; J: TRBJ2-7; D: .; V: TRBV28; CDR3: CASSTFYEQYF; DNA: TGTGCCAGCAGTACATTCTACGAGCAGTACTTC
size: .; J: TRBJ2-1; D: .; V: TRBV3-1/TRBV3-2; CDR3: CASSQVPPGPHEQFF; DNA: TGTGCCAGCAGCCAGGTGCCCCCTGGCCCACATGAGCAGTTCTTC
size: few; J: TRBJ2-7; D: .; V: TRBV7-3; CDR3: CASISRLSPYEQYF; DNA: TGTGCCAGCATCTCGCGGTTGTCCCCCTACGAGCAGTACTTC
size: .; J: TRBJ1-4; D: .; V: TRBV5-1; CDR3: CASSLEQGRSEKLFF; DNA: TGCGCCAGCAGCCTAGAACAGGGTCGTAGTGAAAAACTGTTTTTT
size: few; J: TRBJ2-7; D: .; V: TRBV14; CDR3: CASSQRGYHYEQYF; DNA: TGTGCCAGCAGCCAAAGGGGCTACCACTACGAGCAGTACTTC
size: .; J: TRBJ2-4; D: .; V: TRBV3-1/TRBV3-2; CDR3: CASSQEGGTADLAKNIQYF; DNA: TGTGCCAGCAGCCAAGAGGGCGGGACAGCGGATCTAGCCAAAAACATTCAGTACTTC
size: .; J: TRBJ2-2; D: TRBD2; V: TRBV6-6; CDR3: CASSYSSGGAPGELFF; DNA: TGTGCCAGCAGTTACTCTAGCGGGGGGGCCCCCGGGGAGCTGTTTTTT
size: .; J: TRBJ1-4; D: .; V: TRBV18; CDR3: CASSPVGASEKLFF; DNA: TGTGCCAGCTCACCGGTAGGGGCAAGTGAAAAACTGTTTTTT
size: .; J: TRBJ1-2; D: .; V: TRBV5-4; CDR3: CASSLVDFGGGYTF; DNA: TGTGCCAGCAGCTTGGTTGACTTCGGGGGGGGCTACACCTTC
size: once; J: TRBJ1-2; D: .; V: TRBV19; CDR3: CASSIRGDYGYTF; DNA: TGTGCCAGTAGTATTCGGGGGGACTATGGCTACACCTTC
size: .; J: TRBJ1-2; D: .; V: TRBV6-5; CDR3: CASSLDTHSGYTF; DNA: TGTGCCAGCAGCCTGGACACCCACTCTGGCTACACCTTC
size: .; J: TRBJ1-6; D: .; V: TRBV2; CDR3: CASETEYNSPLHF; DNA: TGTGCCAGCGAGACAGAGTATAATTCACCCCTCCACTTT
size: .; J: TRBJ2-7; D: TRBD2; V: TRBV11-2; CDR3: CASSSTSGHYEQYF; DNA: TGTGCCAGCAGCTCCACTAGCGGCCACTACGAGCAGTACTTC
size: once; J: TRBJ1-1; D: TRBD1; V: TRBV12-3/TRBV12-4; CDR3: CASSPGQDTEAFF; DNA: TGTGCCAGCAGCCCCGGACAGGACACTGAAGCTTTCTTT
size: .; J: TRBJ2-3; D: .; V: TRBV5-1; CDR3: CASSTPTGPEDTQYF; DNA: TGCGCCAGCAGCACCCCGACAGGTCCCGAGGATACGCAGTATTTT
size: .; J: TRBJ2-7; D: .; V: TRBV5-8; CDR3: CASSFTGSSYEQYF; DNA: TGTGCCAGCAGCTTCACGGGAAGCTCCTACGAGCAGTACTTC
size: .; J: TRBJ2-5; D: TRBD2; V: TRBV4-1; CDR3: CASSQDPKAGRETQYF; DNA: TGCGCCAGCAGCCAAGACCCGAAAGCGGGGAGAGAGACCCAGTACTTC
size: .; J: TRBJ1-3; D: .; V: TRBV7-2; CDR3: CASSLDSFPRSGNTIYF; DNA: TGTGCCAGCAGCTTGGACTCTTTCCCGCGCTCTGGAAACACCATATATTTT
size: .; J: TRBJ1-3; D: .; V: TRBV18; CDR3: CASSPNSQQGLSGNTIYF; DNA: TGTGCCAGCTCACCAAACAGCCAGCAAGGACTCTCTGGAAACACCATATATTTT
size: .; J: TRBJ2-3; D: .; V: TRBV9; CDR3: CASSVESGTQYF; DNA: TGTGCCAGCAGCGTAGAATCCGGTACGCAGTATTTT
size: .; J: TRBJ2-5; D: .; V: TRBV27; CDR3: CASSLSMRQRDGETQYF; DNA: TGTGCCAGCAGTTTATCGATGCGTCAGAGGGATGGGGAGACCCAGTACTTC
size: .; J: TRBJ2-1; D: .; V: TRBV6-6; CDR3: CASTGNTREEQFF; DNA: TGTGCCAGCACAGGGAACACAAGAGAGGAGCAGTTCTTC
size: .; J: TRBJ1-2; D: TRBD1; V: TRBV18; CDR3: CASSQGQVVDNYGYTF; DNA: TGTGCCAGCTCACAAGGACAGGTGGTGGATAACTATGGCTACACCTTC
size: .; J: TRBJ2-7; D: .; V: TRBV11-2; CDR3: CASSPARREEDEQYF; DNA: TGTGCCAGCAGCCCTGCCCGCAGGGAGGAAGACGAGCAGTACTTC
size: .; J: TRBJ1-1; D: .; V: TRBV29-1; CDR3: CGTGEGTEAFF; DNA: TGCGGTACTGGGGAGGGCACTGAAGCTTTCTTT
size: few; J: TRBJ1-2; D: .; V: TRBV24-1; CDR3: CATSEKTMTDIPNGYTF; DNA: TGTGCCACCAGTGAAAAAACCATGACAGATATTCCGAATGGCTACACCTTC
size: .; J: TRBJ2-2; D: .; V: TRBV6-5; CDR3: CASKRTEDSTGELFF; DNA: TGTGCCAGCAAACGGACTGAAGATAGCACCGGGGAGCTGTTTTTT
size: .; J: TRBJ2-7; D: TRBD1; V: TRBV23-1; CDR3: CASGKGDGRGREQYF; DNA: TGCGCCAGCGGGAAGGGGGATGGCAGGGGGCGAGAGCAGTACTTC
size: .; J: TRBJ2-3; D: TRBD2; V: TRBV5-4; CDR3: CASSLITSGPDTQYF; DNA: TGTGCCAGCAGCTTGATCACTAGCGGGCCAGATACGCAGTATTTT
size: .; J: TRBJ2-5; D: .; V: TRBV7-6; CDR3: CASSLEGGGETQYF; DNA: TGTGCCAGCAGCTTAGAGGGGGGGGGAGAGACCCAGTACTTC